This record looks at one T cell receptor (beta chain) sequence and its context. The record originates from a study of blood T cell repertoires in COVID-19. The germline CDR1 and CDR2 sequences are MNHEY and SMNVEV (reference sequence). V lost 5 bases and J 2 bases, leaving 6 bases between the germline ends. The CDR3 totals 13 residues. Data came from immunoSEQ multiplex PCR; TCRdb stores just in-frame clones and leaves some out. This table has around 40,000 clones, about 80% appearing once. The rearrangement links TRBV27 to TRBJ2-2, with D hard to call. The sequencing sample was made of peripheral blood. This clonotype was obtained from an elderly man with active or convalescent COVID-19. Here the CDR3 DNA reads TGTGCCAGCAGTCCCCGTAACACCGGGGAGCTGTTTTTT. Translating it yields CASSPRNTGELFF.